These 5 T cell receptor beta chains were all obtained from the same sample, sequenced in a study of cytomegalovirus exposure and HLA in healthy donors. TCRdb keeps only in-frame clones here, not all; method: immunoSEQ multiplex PCR. Of some 98,000 clones listed, roughly 87% are singletons. The sequenced material came from PBMCs. The receptor source for this set is a man between 18 and 35 years old in good health and CMV-seropositive.

This chain links TRBV11-3 with TRBJ2-7; the match to TRBD2 covers 10 bases. This CDR3 spans 15 amino acids. The V gene end was trimmed by 5 bases and the J gene end by 7 bases; junction bases not matched to a gene: 11. CDR1 and CDR2 from the germline V gene are SGHNT and YENEEA. The CDR3 coding sequence is TGTGCCAGCAGCCAGAAAGCGGGAGGGCCGAGGGAGCAGTACTTC. It yields the protein CASSQKAGGPREQYF.

This chain uses TRBV6-1 with TRBJ1-4, with no clear D. V gave up 2 bases and J gave up 2 bases, with 9 bases separating them. This CDR3 spans 15 amino acids. Per germline, CDR1 MNHNS and CDR2 SASEGT. Written as DNA, the CDR3 is TGTGCCAGCAGTGAATGGGCCGGTACTAATGAAAAACTGTTTTTT. Residues: CASSEWAGTNEKLFF.

V and J are TRBV4-3 and TRBJ1-5; D unresolved. The ends were cut back, 6 bases at V and 0 bases at J, with 12 bases in the middle. The CDR3 is 15 residues long. Germline V gene lookup returns CDR1 LGHNA and CDR2 YSLEER. CDR3 loop: CASRNDRSSNQPQHF. The CDR3 coding sequence is TGCGCCAGCAGAAACGACCGGAGTAGCAATCAGCCCCAGCATTTT.

V gene TRBV4-3 combines with J gene TRBJ1-1; D remains unclear. V was clipped by 1 base and J by 5 bases, with 8 bases between them. The CDR3 covers 13 residues. Per germline, CDR1 LGHNA and CDR2 YSLEER. The CDR3 is CASSQGLWTEAFF. As DNA, the CDR3 is TGCGCCAGCAGCCAAGGACTTTGGACTGAAGCTTTCTTT.

V gene TRBV9 combines with J gene TRBJ2-5, with D unresolved. The germline V gene has CDR1 SGDLS and CDR2 YYNGEE. The CDR3 runs 14 residues. Trimming removed 0 bases from V and 0 bases from J, with 6 bases in between. CDR3: CASSVDSYQETQYF. DNA for the CDR3: TGTGCCAGCAGCGTAGACTCGTACCAAGAGACCCAGTACTTC. Drawing the rest from reference TRBV9 and TRBJ2-5, the complete variable domain is DSGVTQTPKHLITATGQRVTLRCSPRSGDLSVYWYQQSLDQGLQFLIQYYNGEERAKGNILERFSAQQFPDLHSELNLSSLELGDSALYFCASSVDSYQETQYFGPGTRLLVL.